The 18 T cell receptor beta chains below all came from one sample that was sequenced in a study of T cell repertoires in ileal Crohn's disease. Time point described: neoterminal ileum biopsy at postoperative endoscopy, about 6 months after surgery. TCRdb's table, derived via immunoSEQ multiplex PCR, lists solely in-frame clones and lacks some. The data show roughly 5,700 clones, with approximately 80% seen just once and roughly 36% held by the top ten. The source material was ileal tissue. The receptors shown here come from an adult with Crohn's disease.

V usage is TRBV2 and J usage is TRBJ1-6; D not certain. CDR3 length: 11 amino acids. Germline lookup yields CDR1 SNHLY and CDR2 FYNNEI. The ends were cut back, 2 bases at V and 8 bases at J, with 1 base in the middle. CDR3 coding DNA: TGTGCCAGCAGTGAATATTCACCCCTCCACTTT. It encodes CASSEYSPLHF.

This clone came up a few times. The chain couples TRBV19 to TRBJ2-7; the D gene is possibly TRBD1 (6 bases). CDR3 size: 13 residues. V lost 6 bases and J lost 4, with 13 bases in between. Per germline, CDR1 LNHDA and CDR2 SQIVND (reference sequence). The DNA of the CDR3 is TGTGCCAGTAGGAGGTCACAGGGTTACGAGCAGTACTTC. As protein: CASRRSQGYEQYF.

CDR3 DNA: TGTGCCAGTAGTCGCGACGGGCCCGACACCATATATTTT. Translation: CASSRDGPDTIYF. V usage is TRBV19 and J usage is TRBJ1-3; D is uncertain. The germline CDR1 and CDR2 sequences are LNHDA and SQIVND (reference sequence). V was shortened by 5 bases and J by 8 bases, with 13 bases between the two germline ends. The CDR3 loop spans 13 amino acids.

This clone showed up just a few times. The V and J genes are TRBV6-5 and TRBJ1-1; 7 bases are a match to TRBD1. The CDR3 loop spans 11 amino acids. Looked up from germline, CDR1 is MNHEY and CDR2 is SVGAGI. V lost 8 bases to trimming and J lost 5 bases; unmatched junction nucleotides: 2. DNA of the CDR3: TGTGCCAGCGAACAGGGGACTGAAGCTTTCTTT. Translation: CASEQGTEAFF.

Here the CDR3 DNA reads TGCGCCAGCAGCCGGGACCCATCTCCCTACGAGCAGTACTTC. Amino acids: CASSRDPSPYEQYF. V gene TRBV5-1 combines with J gene TRBJ2-7; possibly TRBD1 or TRBD2 for D (5 bases each). Trimming removed 4 bases at V and 2 bases at J, with 13 bases between. The CDR3 sequence is 14 residues long. Per the germline V gene, CDR1 is SGHRS and CDR2 is YFSETQ.

This chain joins TRBV27 and TRBJ2-7; perhaps TRBD1 as D (5 bases). From germline, CDR1 is MNHEY and CDR2 SMNVEV (reference sequence). The length of the CDR3 is 13 residues. The V and J ends lost 6 bases and 7 bases respectively, with 16 bases between them. CDR3 sequence: CASRDINQNEQYF. DNA of the CDR3: TGTGCCAGCAGGGACATAAATCAGAATGAGCAGTACTTC.

The chain recombines TRBV28 with TRBJ1-1, with 11 bases identical to TRBD1. CDR1 MDHEN and CDR2 SYDVKM come from the germline V gene. This CDR3 is built from 16 residues. Trimming took 5 bases from V and 3 from J; bases not matched to a gene: 8. DNA of the CDR3: TGTGCCAGCAGTCCCGCGGGACAGGGGGATTACACTGAAGCTTTCTTT. This sequence encodes CASSPAGQGDYTEAFF.

The table lists this clone with a few counts. The chain links TRBV7-2 to TRBJ1-2; unclear D gene. The germline CDR1 and CDR2 sequences are SGHTA and FQGNSA. Trimming shortened V by 5 bases and J by 2 bases, and 15 bases separated the two germline ends. CDR3 length: 15 amino acids. As DNA, the CDR3 is TGTGCCAGCAGCCCTGGTGGGGAGGGAAACTATGGCTACACCTTC. Its translation: CASSPGGEGNYGYTF.

The V gene is TRBV9, the J gene TRBJ1-1; D ambiguous. The germline gives CDR1 SGDLS, CDR2 YYNGEE. Deletions cut 2 bases from V and 1 base from J, with 9 bases between. CDR3 size: 14 residues. The CDR3 region is CASSVTQQNTEAFF. In DNA, the CDR3 is TGTGCCAGCAGCGTTACACAGCAGAACACTGAAGCTTTCTTT.

The chain couples TRBV6-1 to TRBJ1-5; 7 nucleotides agree with TRBD1. The J segment lost 5 bases and the V segment lost 3 bases, leaving 1 base of the junction unmatched. This CDR3 spans 13 amino acids. The V gene's germline CDR1 is MNHNS and CDR2 SASEGT. CDR3: CASSDDRDQPQHF. In DNA form, the CDR3 reads TGTGCCAGCAGTGACGACAGGGATCAGCCCCAGCATTTT.

The J gene is TRBJ2-7, the V gene TRBV9; TRBD1 matches 7 bases. The trim removed 4 bases at V and 2 bases at J, leaving 9 bases unmatched. This CDR3 is built from 15 residues. Germline lookup yields CDR1 SGDLS and CDR2 YYNGEE. The CDR3 loop is CASSSNGQATYEQYF. The CDR3 DNA sequence: TGTGCCAGCAGCTCAAACGGACAGGCGACCTACGAGCAGTACTTC.

The count of this clone is one. This rearrangement joins TRBV19 to TRBJ1-2; D may be TRBD1 (5 bases). The CDR3 is 16 residues long. Looked up from germline, CDR1 is LNHDA and CDR2 is SQIVND (reference sequence). The germline V and J ends were trimmed by 3 bases and 5 bases, with 19 bases remaining between them. In DNA form, the CDR3 reads TGTGCCAGTAGTATTAGAGGCAGGGAGGTTGGATATGGCTACACCTTC. Its protein is CASSIRGREVGYGYTF.

The chain combines TRBV19 with TRBJ1-2; D unclear. V was trimmed by 6 bases and J by 8 bases, leaving 10 bases between them. Germline V gene sequence: CDR1 LNHDA, CDR2 SQIVND (reference sequence). CDR3 length equals 11 residues. The CDR3 reads CASRLSWGYTF. CDR3 DNA sequence: TGTGCCAGTAGGCTCAGTTGGGGCTACACCTTC.

V is TRBV5-4 and J is TRBJ1-6; 8 positions match TRBD1. The CDR3 is made up of 17 amino acids. The germline V gene encodes CDR1 SGHNT and CDR2 YYREEE (reference sequence). V shed 0 bases, J shed 7 bases, and the junction held 9 bases outside the gene matches. The CDR3 spells CASSLGGTGGINSPLHF. The CDR3 nucleotides are TGTGCCAGCAGCTTGGGTGGGACAGGCGGGATAAATTCACCCCTCCACTTT. Variable domain in full (rest from reference TRBV5-4 and TRBJ1-6): ETGVTQSPTHLIKTRGQQVTLRCSSQSGHNTVSWYQQALGQGPQFIFQYYREEENGRGNFPPRFSGLQFPNYSSELNVNALELDDSALYLCASSLGGTGGINSPLHFGNGTRLTVT.

The chain recombines TRBV5-6 with TRBJ1-1; D is uncertain. CDR1 and CDR2 (germline): SGHDT, YYEEEE. This CDR3 is built from 16 residues. V was trimmed by 3 bases and J by 3 bases, leaving 18 bases between them. CDR3 nucleotides: TGTGCCAGCAGCTGGGGAGGGATTAATAGGGACACTGAAGCTTTCTTT. This codes for CASSWGGINRDTEAFF.

The rearrangement joins TRBV7-8 to TRBJ1-1; tentative D call: TRBD1 (6 bases). V was shortened by 2 bases and J by 1 base, with 8 bases between the two germline ends. The germline V gene has CDR1 SGHVS and CDR2 FQNEAQ. The length of the CDR3 is 14 residues. The CDR3 here is CASSLRTENTEAFF. In DNA, the CDR3 is TGTGCCAGCAGCTTAAGGACAGAGAACACTGAAGCTTTCTTT.

The chain employs TRBV4-3 and TRBJ1-2, with 7 bases aligning to TRBD1. V shed 4 bases, J shed 3 bases, and the junction held 8 bases outside the gene matches. Germline CDR1 is LGHNA and CDR2 is YSLEER. The CDR3 contains 15 residues. CDR3 sequence reads: CASSRVGRGDYGYTF. The CDR3 DNA follows: TGCGCCAGCAGCCGGGTGGGCAGGGGGGACTATGGCTACACCTTC.

This clone came up once. This chain joins TRBV5-4 and TRBJ1-2; the D gene is possibly TRBD1 (6 bases). Trimming took off 6 bases at V and 11 bases at J, with 29 bases between the two ends. The length of the CDR3 is 16 residues. Germline values: CDR1 SGHNT, CDR2 YYREEE (reference sequence). The CDR3 DNA sequence: TGTGCCAGCATGAGATGGGGCCCAACCAGGGGAGAAGAATACACCTTC. Translation gives CASMRWGPTRGEEYTF.